This T cell receptor beta chain was sequenced for a study of cytomegalovirus exposure and HLA in healthy donors. Primers for the PCR totalled 60 Vbeta and 13 Jbeta. The protocol was immunoSEQ multiplex PCR, while the TCRdb copy is restricted to in-frame clones and leaves out a portion. The profile shows around 120,000 clones, roughly 9% of them singletons. About this clone: Antigen specificity is unknown.

Whole-study results and caveats: Most likely, a cluster of highly shared sequence variants arose as a sequencing artifact. There were 150 to 200 TCR beta chains listed as cytomegalovirus-associated.

V lost 5 bases, J lost 6 bases, and 11 bases lay in between. The CDR3 has 12 amino acids. The V gene's germline CDR1 is SGHTA and CDR2 FQGNSA. It was healthy bone marrow donors who served as donors. The sequence was collected from a man aged 25-45 years in good health and CMV-seronegative. The sample was PBMCs. The V gene is TRBV7-2, the J gene TRBJ2-7; weak D call: TRBD1 (6 bases). The CDR3 DNA sequence: TGTGCCAGCAGCATCGACAGGCGCGAGCAGTACTTC. It is translated as CASSIDRREQYF.